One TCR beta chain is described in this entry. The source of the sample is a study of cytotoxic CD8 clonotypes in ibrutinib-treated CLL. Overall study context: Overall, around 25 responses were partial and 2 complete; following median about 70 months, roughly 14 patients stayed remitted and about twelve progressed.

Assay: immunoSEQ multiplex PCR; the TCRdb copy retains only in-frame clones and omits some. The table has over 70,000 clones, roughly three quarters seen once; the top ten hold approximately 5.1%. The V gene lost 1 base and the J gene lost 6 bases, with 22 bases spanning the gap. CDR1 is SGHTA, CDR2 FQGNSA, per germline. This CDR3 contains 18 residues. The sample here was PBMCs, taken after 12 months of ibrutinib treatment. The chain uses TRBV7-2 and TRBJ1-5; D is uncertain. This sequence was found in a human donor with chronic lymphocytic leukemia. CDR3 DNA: TGTGCCAGCAGCTTAGGGCCAGGTTCGGGTTATGTGGGTCAGCCCCAGCATTTT. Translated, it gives CASSLGPGSGYVGQPQHF. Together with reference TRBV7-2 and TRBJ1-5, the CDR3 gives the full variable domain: GAGVSQSPSNKVTEKGKDVELRCDPISGHTALYWYRQSLGQGLEFLIYFQGNSAPDKSGLPSDRFSAERTGGSVSTLTIQRTQQEDSAVYLCASSLGPGSGYVGQPQHFGDGTRLSIL.